This T cell receptor beta chain stems from a study of PD-L1 blockade in urothelial cancer. Study overall: Patients had been given 0 to 3 earlier chemotherapy regimens.

Time point here: peripheral blood 6 weeks after treatment start. Diagnoses among patients were locally advanced or metastatic urothelial carcinoma. Per-patient samples, pretreatment and on-treatment, numbered 1 to 8. Some clones are missing from TCRdb's copy, which holds only in-frame ones; the method was immunoSEQ multiplex PCR. The sample includes tens of thousands of clones, more than 70% of them seen just once. Findings and limits, study-wide: Durable-benefit patients expanded tumor-associated blood clones more at 3 weeks.

V shed 2 bases and J shed 5 bases, with 16 bases lying between them. Per the germline V gene, CDR1 is SGDLS and CDR2 is YYNGEE. The CDR3 runs to 15 residues. Notes on this clone: Its antigen is currently unknown.

This chain links TRBV9 with TRBJ2-5; perhaps TRBD1 as D (5 bases). The receptor was isolated from a man between 60 and 75 years old with urothelial cancer. This sample comprised PBMCs, obtained around atezolizumab (anti-PD-L1) treatment. The DNA for the CDR3 is TGTGCCAGCAGCGTCGGTTGGGGCCCAGGTGAGACCCAGTACTTC. This codes for CASSVGWGPGETQYF.